This is a list of T cell receptor beta chains from one sample in a study of T cells after yellow fever vaccination. From the 5' RACE reads, TCRdb called clonotypes with MiXCR, one entry per CDR3 protein. The sample shows about 350,000 distinct CDR3 sequences, 4.1% of them seen only once. The sequences come from PBMCs, collected 5 days after the yellow fever booster vaccination. These receptors came from a man between 18 and 35 years old who received the YFV17D yellow fever vaccine. Each CDR3 is given with its conserved first and last residue. The order of the fields is V gene, J gene, D gene, clone size, CDR3 DNA, CDR3 protein. A D gene is named only where the DNA matches it firmly. A clone size is listed for some rows: how often the clone was seen (once, few, many), or a class if it is expanded.

TRBV7-2	TRBJ1-4	.	.	TGTGCCAGCAGCTTGGGACAAACTAATGAAAAACTGTTTTTT	CASSLGQTNEKLFF
TRBV6-2/TRBV6-3	TRBJ1-1	TRBD1	many	TGTGCCAGCAGGACAGGGGAGCGGGAAGCTTTCTTT	CASRTGEREAFF
TRBV20-1	TRBJ2-5	.	many	TGCAGTGCAAAGGGGCCGAACCAAGAGACCCAGTACTTC	CSAKGPNQETQYF
TRBV20-1	TRBJ2-3	.	.	TGCAGTGCCACAGGGATCACAGATACGCAGTATTTT	CSATGITDTQYF
TRBV15	TRBJ1-1	TRBD1	few	TGTGCCACCAGCAGAGTGGACAGGGGTAACACTGAAGCTTTCTTT	CATSRVDRGNTEAFF
TRBV5-4	TRBJ2-3	TRBD2	.	TGTGCCAGCAGCTCCAGCGGGGTAGATACGCAGTATTTT	CASSSSGVDTQYF
TRBV7-2	TRBJ2-7	.	few	TGTGCCAGTCTGGCTGCCGGGCCTTACGAGCAGTACTTC	CASLAAGPYEQYF
TRBV6-5	TRBJ2-3	.	.	TGTGCCAGCAGTTATAGGACCCGAGGCGGCACAGATACGCAGTATTTT	CASSYRTRGGTDTQYF
TRBV24-1	TRBJ2-3	.	.	TGTGCCACCAGTGACCCCCAGGGAGATACGCAGTATTTT	CATSDPQGDTQYF
TRBV12-3/TRBV12-4	TRBJ2-3	.	.	TGTGCCAGCAGTTACAGGCGAATCACAGATACGCAGTATTTT	CASSYRRITDTQYF
TRBV4-1	TRBJ1-5	.	.	TGCGCCAGCGCGCTGGGGGCGAGGAATCAGCCCCAGCATTTT	CASALGARNQPQHF
TRBV4-2	TRBJ2-1	.	many	TGTGCCAGCAGCCAAGGGGGGGAATCCTACAATGAGCAGTTCTTC	CASSQGGESYNEQFF
TRBV11-2	TRBJ1-6	.	.	TGTGCCAGCAGCGTATACAGCAATTCACCCCTCCACTTT	CASSVYSNSPLHF
TRBV7-2	TRBJ2-6	.	.	TGTGCCAGCAGCTTCTTAGCCGGGGCCAACGTCCTGACTTTC	CASSFLAGANVLTF
TRBV6-2/TRBV6-3	TRBJ1-2	.	many	TGTGCCAGCAGTTATCGAGTGGGTTCCTCACGCTGGTTTTACTATGGCTACACCTTC	CASSYRVGSSRWFYYGYTF
TRBV27	TRBJ2-4	TRBD1	many	TGTGCCAGCAGGGCGTATGAGGGGGCGAACATTCAGTACTTC	CASRAYEGANIQYF
TRBV4-2	TRBJ2-1	.	few	TGTGCCAGCAGCCAAGGAACAGGGATGGAGCAGTCCTTC	CASSQGTGMEQSF
TRBV20-1	TRBJ2-5	.	.	TGCAGTGCTAGAGTCCTCGGGATGGCTGAGGAGACCCAGTACTTC	CSARVLGMAEETQYF
TRBV27	TRBJ1-1	TRBD1	few	TGTGCCAGCCAAGTAGGGGGCTCGAACACTGAAGCTTTCTTT	CASQVGGSNTEAFF
TRBV20-1	TRBJ2-3	.	few	TGCAGTGCTGACCGACTGGCTAGCACAGATACGCAGTATTTT	CSADRLASTDTQYF